These 13 T cell receptor beta chains originate from one sample sequenced in a study. Cells sorted as Tregs were CD4+, CD25+ and CD127-/low. TCRdb re-analysed the 5' RACE reads in MiXCR, keeping a single row per CDR3 protein. The data hold approximately 50,000 distinct CDR3 sequences, with approximately 26% observed a single time. Specimen: tumor-infiltrating Tregs sorted from the breast tumor. The receptors were sampled from a female donor with breast cancer.

This clonotype came up a few times. The chain joins TRBV6-1 to TRBJ1-2, with D perhaps matching TRBD1 (5 bases). Germline V gene sequence: CDR1 MNHNS, CDR2 SASEGT. V was trimmed by 3 bases and J by 3 bases, leaving 14 bases between them. The CDR3 loop spans 15 amino acids. The CDR3 nucleotides are TGTGCCAGCAGTGATGCCGGCAGGGCCTACTATGGCTACACCTTC. Encoded protein: CASSDAGRAYYGYTF.

The rearrangement uses TRBV7-2 and TRBJ2-5; D possibly corresponds to TRBD2 (6 bases). This CDR3 comprises 15 residues. The V and J ends lost 1 base and 1 base respectively, with 10 bases between them. Germline V gene data show CDR1 as SGHTA and CDR2 as FQGNSA. CDR3 in amino acids: CASSLGTTLQETQYF. CDR3 DNA: TGTGCCAGCAGCTTAGGGACTACCCTCCAAGAGACCCAGTACTTC.

This clonotype was seen a few times. The gene calls are TRBV5-1 and TRBJ2-2; D is unresolved. The CDR3 runs to 13 residues. The germline CDR1 and CDR2 sequences are SGHRS and YFSETQ. V was shortened by 1 base and J by 3 bases, with 4 bases between the two germline ends. CDR3 coding DNA: TGCGCCAGCAGCTTGCCCGACACCGGGGAGCTGTTTTTT. As protein: CASSLPDTGELFF.

This clonotype was picked up a small number of times. The chain carries TRBV5-1 and TRBJ2-3; D perhaps matches TRBD1 (5 bases). Looked up from germline, CDR1 is SGHRS and CDR2 is YFSETQ. CDR3 length equals 14 residues. The V end lost 1 base, the J end lost 5 bases, and 11 bases lay between the germline ends. CDR3 nucleotides: TGCGCCAGCAGCTTGAGTCAGGGAATAGATACGCAGTATTTT. Translated: CASSLSQGIDTQYF.

This clonotype was recorded a few times. The CDR3 sequence: CAWSVWGSSTEAFF. CDR3 DNA sequence: TGTGCCTGGAGTGTTTGGGGCTCGAGCACTGAAGCTTTCTTT. The chain recombines TRBV30 with TRBJ1-1, with D perhaps TRBD1 (5 bases). Per the germline V gene, CDR1 is GTSNPN and CDR2 is SVGIG (reference sequence). The CDR3 spans 14 residues. The ends were cut back, 0 bases at V and 4 bases at J, with 12 bases in the middle.

The J gene is TRBJ1-3, the V gene TRBV4-1; 9 nucleotides match TRBD1. Germline CDR1 is MGHRA and CDR2 is YSYEKL. Trimming at V came to 0 bases and at J to 7 bases, leaving 1 base not matched to a gene. This CDR3 region has 14 residues. The CDR3 nucleotides read TGCGCCAGCAGCCAAGAAGACAGGGGGAACACCATATATTTT. Its translation is CASSQEDRGNTIYF.

This clonotype was found a few times. CDR3 bases: TGTGCCACCAGCAGAGATGCCGGGACTAGCGGGGGGGCATTTCTGGAGACCCAGTACTTC. This translates into CATSRDAGTSGGAFLETQYF. The V call is TRBV15, the J call TRBJ2-5, with TRBD2 identical over 16 bases. Per germline, CDR1 LNHNV and CDR2 YYDKDF (reference sequence). J gave up 5 bases and V 0 bases, and 12 bases lay outside the gene matches. This CDR3 has 20 amino acids.

This clonotype was seen only a few times. This may be a read error, as it is one base from a much larger clone. The chain employs TRBV9 and TRBJ2-3, with unresolved D. V was trimmed by 0 bases and J by 6 bases, leaving 11 bases between them. Per germline, CDR1 SGDLS and CDR2 YYNGEE. This CDR3 comprises 14 residues. DNA of the CDR3: TGTGCCAGCAGCGTAGCGGTCGCTAGTGATACGCAGTATTTT. This encodes CASSVAVASDTQYF.

This sequence joins TRBV28 and TRBJ2-4; TRBD1 matches at 8 bases. The CDR3 spans 15 residues. Trimming removed 5 bases from V and 5 bases from J; junction bases left unmatched: 8. From germline, CDR1 is MDHEN and CDR2 SYDVKM. This chain's CDR3 is CASSPSGTGQNIQYF. The CDR3 nucleotides read TGTGCCAGCAGTCCCTCCGGGACAGGCCAAAACATTCAGTACTTC. The complete variable domain, with remaining parts taken from reference TRBV28 and TRBJ2-4, reads DVKVTQSSRYLVKRTGEKVFLECVQDMDHENMFWYRQDPGLGLRLIYFSYDVKMKEKGDIPEGYSVSREKKERFSLILESASTNQTSMYLCASSPSGTGQNIQYFGAGTRLSVL.

The CDR3 protein is CASSLDRGKETQYF. CDR3 sequence (DNA): TGTGCCAGCAGCTTAGACAGGGGGAAAGAGACCCAGTACTTC. This chain links TRBV7-2 with TRBJ2-5; 8 bases fit TRBD1. The CDR3 covers 14 residues. The germline V gene has CDR1 SGHTA and CDR2 FQGNSA. The V gene end was trimmed by 1 base and the J gene end by 3 bases; junction bases not matched to a gene: 1.

Concerning this clonotype itself: This likely comes from a read error, as the CDR3 has no conserved phenylalanine or tryptophan at its end. The V gene is TRBV20-1, the J gene TRBJ1-2; TRBD1 matches at 7 bases. The V and J ends lost 4 bases and 4 bases, in that order; junction bases with no gene match: 3. The CDR3 runs to 12 residues. Germline lookup yields CDR1 DFQATT and CDR2 SNEGSKA (reference sequence). In DNA, the CDR3 is TGCAGTGCTACACGGGACAGCTATGGCTACACCCTC. Its translation is CSATRDSYGYTL.

The sample holds many counts of this clonotype. The chain employs TRBV11-2 and TRBJ1-2; D is unclear. Germline values: CDR1 SGHAT, CDR2 FQNNGV. The CDR3 consists of 14 residues. Trimming left V 5 bases short and J 3 bases short, with 13 bases between. CDR3 coding DNA: TGTGCCAGCAGCCCCACGGTCGGTTACTATGGCTACACCTTC. Protein sequence: CASSPTVGYYGYTF.

The chain is built from TRBV21-1 and TRBJ2-2. TRBV21-1 is a listed pseudogene. The CDR3 runs 13 residues. The CDR3 region has the DNA TGTGCCAGCAGCAAAGAGGAGACCGGGGAGCTGTTTTTT. Its protein is CASSKEETGELFF.